Each of the 9 T cell receptor beta chains below was sequenced from the same sample in a study of blood T cell repertoires in COVID-19. TCRdb's copy holds only in-frame clones and misses some; the assay was immunoSEQ multiplex PCR. Of over 120,000 clones listed, 75% to 90% were seen once; the top ten hold roughly 37%. The sample consisted of peripheral blood. These receptors were taken from a middle-aged man who had recovered from COVID-19.

The rearrangement joins TRBV7-2 to TRBJ2-5, with a weak D call TRBD2 (7 bases). V shed 4 bases and J shed 4 bases, with 10 bases lying between them. The CDR3 is 13 amino acids. Germline CDR1 reads SGHTA; CDR2 reads FQGNSA. The CDR3 loop is CASSSAGAETQYF. The CDR3, as DNA: TGTGCCAGCAGCTCGGCGGGGGCAGAGACCCAGTACTTC.

The chain carries TRBV30 and TRBJ2-5; possibly TRBD2 for D (6 bases). The germline V gene has CDR1 GTSNPN and CDR2 SVGIG (reference sequence). The V and J ends lost 0 bases and 5 bases respectively, with 13 bases between them. This CDR3 region has 14 residues. This CDR3 reads CAWSVLARRETQYF. The CDR3 bases are TGTGCCTGGAGTGTACTAGCTAGGCGGGAGACCCAGTACTTC.

This clone was counted once. The J gene is TRBJ1-6, the V gene TRBV5-4, with D maybe TRBD1 (5 bases). V shed 4 bases and J shed 7 bases, with 15 bases lying between them. The CDR3 is 15 residues long. Germline-derived CDR1 and CDR2 are SGHNT and YYREEE (reference sequence). The CDR3 DNA reads TGTGCCAGCAGCCCAGGACCGGGGGGGAATTCACCCCTCCACTTT. Protein: CASSPGPGGNSPLHF.

V and J are TRBV4-1 and TRBJ1-4; 10 nucleotides agree with TRBD1. Losses at the gene ends were 0 bases for V and 8 bases for J; bases not matched to a gene: 6. The CDR3 is 16 residues long. Germline V gene data show CDR1 as MGHRA and CDR2 as YSYEKL. The CDR3 here is CASSQEGATGGEKLFF. The CDR3 DNA reads as TGCGCCAGCAGCCAAGAGGGTGCGACAGGGGGCGAAAAACTGTTTTTT.

The V call is TRBV4-1, the J call TRBJ2-7; weak D call: TRBD2 (5 bases). This CDR3 is 13 amino acids long. The germline V gene has CDR1 MGHRA and CDR2 YSYEKL. Between the trimmed V and J ends, which lost 3 bases and 6 bases, there was a span of 12 bases. The CDR3 loop is CASSQATAVEQYF. In DNA form, the CDR3 reads TGCGCCAGCAGCCAGGCAACAGCGGTCGAGCAGTACTTC.

For the CDR3, the DNA is TGCAGCGTTGAAGGCGGTGAAAAACTGTTTTTT. Residues: CSVEGGEKLFF. The chain couples TRBV29-1 to TRBJ1-4; D gene unclear. With 1 base removed from V and 7 bases from J, the gap between germline ends came to 4 bases. Germline CDR1 reads SQVTM; CDR2 reads ANQGSEA. The CDR3 totals 11 residues.

J is TRBJ1-1 and V is TRBV5-1; perhaps TRBD1 as D (6 bases). The CDR3 has 17 residues. The V end lost 0 bases, the J end lost 0 bases, and 15 bases lay between the germline ends. CDR1 is SGHRS and CDR2 is YFSETQ in the germline V gene. In nucleotides, the CDR3 is TGCGCCAGCAGCTTGGCCGGGGGGCAGTTTATGAACACTGAAGCTTTCTTT. Translation gives CASSLAGGQFMNTEAFF.

This sequence joins TRBV9 and TRBJ1-3; D call uncertain. V lost 3 bases and J 0 bases, leaving 13 bases between the germline ends. Germline V gene lookup returns CDR1 SGDLS and CDR2 YYNGEE. CDR3 length equals 16 residues. The CDR3 DNA sequence: TGTGCCAGCAGCGACCCGTACAGCTTCTCTGGAAACACCATATATTTT. The encoded protein is CASSDPYSFSGNTIYF.

The table lists this clone with a few counts. V and J are TRBV7-2 and TRBJ1-2; D remains ambiguous. Trimming pared 1 base from V and 8 bases from J, leaving 26 bases between. CDR1 SGHTA and CDR2 FQGNSA come from the germline V gene. This CDR3 region has 18 residues. The CDR3 region has the DNA TGTGCCAGCAGCTTAGTGAGTGGTTATGGCGGAGCTAGTGGGGGCTACACCTTC. This gives the protein CASSLVSGYGGASGGYTF.